The 28 T cell receptor beta chains below were found in one sample sequenced in a study of beta chain features in type 1 diabetes. Reverse transcription of all isolated RNA meant that expressed TCRB transcripts were sequenced. TCRdb's table, derived via immunoSEQ multiplex PCR, lists solely in-frame clones and lacks some. The table shows 240,000 or so clones, with approximately 70% occurring only once. The sequenced sample consisted of naive CD4+ T cells from blood. These receptors were taken from a young man in good health.

The CDR3 bases are TGTGCCACCACCGGGACTAGCGGGAGGGACAATGAGCAGTTCTTC. Translating gives CATTGTSGRDNEQFF. The rearrangement links TRBV10-3 to TRBJ2-1; 16 bases fit TRBD2. Germline assignment: CDR1 ENHRY and CDR2 SYGVKD. This CDR3 has 15 amino acids. V was pared by 10 bases and J by 5 bases, with 5 bases of the junction left unmatched.

In its sample, this clone was seen once. The rearrangement uses TRBV4-3 and TRBJ2-1; D unclear. The CDR3 consists of 12 residues. The V end lost 0 bases, the J end lost 8 bases, and 5 bases lay between the germline ends. Germline V gene sequence: CDR1 LGHNA, CDR2 YSLEER. CDR3 protein: CASSQEWDEQFF. The CDR3 nucleotides read TGCGCCAGCAGCCAAGAGTGGGATGAGCAGTTCTTC.

This rearrangement joins TRBV30 to TRBJ2-2, with TRBD1 matching over 8 bases. Per the germline V gene, CDR1 is GTSNPN and CDR2 is SVGIG (reference sequence). Trimming removed 2 bases from V and 6 bases from J; junction bases left unmatched: 8. The CDR3 contains 15 residues. CDR3 coding DNA: TGTGCCTGGAGTAAGGACAGGGCTTTCCCCGGGGAGCTGTTTTTT. Protein product: CAWSKDRAFPGELFF.

The genes are TRBV4-1 and TRBJ2-1, with no clear D. Looked up from germline, CDR1 is MGHRA and CDR2 is YSYEKL. This CDR3 comprises 13 residues. Trimming removed 3 bases at V and 4 bases at J, with 7 bases between. Here the CDR3 DNA reads TGCGCCAGCAGCCAGTTACGGTACAATGAGCAGTTCTTC. It specifies CASSQLRYNEQFF.

This sequence joins TRBV29-1 and TRBJ2-3; 9 bases line up with TRBD2. Germline V gives CDR1 SQVTM, CDR2 ANQGSEA. The V segment lost 8 bases and the J segment 2 bases; nucleotides outside the gene matches: 2. The CDR3 is made up of 12 amino acids. CDR3 nucleotide sequence: TGCAGCCAGCGGGGGGACACAGATACGCAGTATTTT. The encoded protein is CSQRGDTDTQYF.

This chain joins TRBV2 and TRBJ2-3, with D possibly being TRBD2 (5 bases). Germline-derived CDR1 and CDR2 are SNHLY and FYNNEI. V was cut by 2 bases and J by 4 bases, with 10 bases left in between. This CDR3 is built from 14 residues. As DNA, the CDR3 is TGTGCCAGCAGTGAACCAGGAGGTCCAGATACGCAGTATTTT. Its protein is CASSEPGGPDTQYF.

The chain combines TRBV7-9 with TRBJ2-1; unclear D gene. CDR1 SEHNR and CDR2 FQNEAQ come from the germline V gene (reference sequence). CDR3 length equals 11 residues. With 3 bases removed from V and 10 bases from J, the gap between germline ends came to 7 bases. CDR3 DNA sequence: TGTGCCAGCAGCTTCGACCAAGAGCAGTTCTTC. As protein: CASSFDQEQFF.

The J gene is TRBJ2-7, the V gene TRBV23-1, with 7 bases identical to TRBD1. TRBV23-1 is recorded as an ORF, its role being uncertain. V lost 6 bases and J lost 3; bases outside the gene matches: 5. This CDR3 contains 13 residues. The CDR3 nucleotides are TGCGCCAGCAGGCCCGACAGGGTCTACGAGCAGTACTTC. The encoded protein is CASRPDRVYEQYF.

The genes are TRBV4-1 and TRBJ2-2; 9 bases are a match to TRBD1. Looked up from germline, CDR1 is MGHRA and CDR2 is YSYEKL. V gave up 2 bases and J gave up 6 bases; unmatched junction bases: 4. The CDR3 consists of 15 residues. As DNA, the CDR3 is TGCGCCAGCAGCCAACCCCGGACAGGGGCCGGGGAGCTGTTTTTT. Translation: CASSQPRTGAGELFF.

The sample holds a few counts of this clone. This chain links TRBV5-1 with TRBJ2-1; 9 nucleotides line up with TRBD2. The CDR3 is 16 amino acids. V lost 4 bases and J lost 8; bases outside the gene matches: 13. Germline-derived CDR1 and CDR2 are SGHRS and YFSETQ. For the CDR3, the DNA is TGCGCCAGCAGCCCTGGGGGGACTAGCATGGCCTATGAGCAGTTCTTC. Amino acid sequence: CASSPGGTSMAYEQFF. Supplemented by reference TRBV5-1 and TRBJ2-1, the full variable domain reads KAGVTQTPRYLIKTRGQQVTLSCSPISGHRSVSWYQQTPGQGLQFLFEYFSETQRNKGNFPGRFSGRQFSNSRSEMNVSTLELGDSALYLCASSPGGTSMAYEQFFGPGTRLTVL.

This clone was counted a single time. The J gene is TRBJ2-1, the V gene TRBV7-6; TRBD2 matches 10 bases. This CDR3 comprises 19 residues. The V gene's germline CDR1 is SGHVS and CDR2 FNYEAQ. V was pared by 1 base and J by 0 bases, with 9 bases of the junction left unmatched. The CDR3 DNA follows: TGTGCCAGCAGCTTAGGTTCTAGCGGGAGCCCGAGCTCCTACAATGAGCAGTTCTTC. Residues: CASSLGSSGSPSSYNEQFF. Looking up the rest from reference TRBV7-6 and TRBJ2-1 gives the full variable domain: GAGVSQSPRYKVTKRGQDVALRCDPISGHVSLYWYRQALGQGPEFLTYFNYEAQQDKSGLPNDRFSAERPEGSISTLTIQRTEQRDSAMYRCASSLGSSGSPSSYNEQFFGPGTRLTVL.

The CDR3 here is CASSYMGQSTDTQYF. CDR3 nucleotide sequence: TGTGCCAGCAGTTACATGGGACAGAGCACAGATACGCAGTATTTT. V gene TRBV6-5 combines with J gene TRBJ2-3, with 7 bases that match TRBD1. Germline V gene data show CDR1 as MNHEY and CDR2 as SVGAGI. The CDR3 sequence is 15 residues long. V trimming: 2 bases; J trimming: 0 bases; junction bases outside the gene matches: 2.

The chain combines TRBV29-1 with TRBJ2-3; D may be TRBD2 (6 bases). The CDR3 sequence is 13 residues long. V was clipped by 3 bases and J by 2 bases, with 9 bases between them. Germline V gene data show CDR1 as SQVTM and CDR2 as ANQGSEA. The CDR3, as DNA: TGCAGCGTTGAGGGGACTTACACAGATACGCAGTATTTT. Residues: CSVEGTYTDTQYF.

The chain links TRBV30 to TRBJ2-1; the D is unclear. Germline V gene sequence: CDR1 GTSNPN, CDR2 SVGIG (reference sequence). The CDR3 consists of 13 residues. The ends were cut back, 0 bases at V and 8 bases at J, with 11 bases in the middle. In nucleotides, the CDR3 is TGTGCCTGGAGTGTACCCCTGACTTATGAGCAGTTCTTC. Translation gives CAWSVPLTYEQFF.

CDR3 sequence (DNA): TGTGCCAGCAGCTCGTTGACGGGACAGGGTAAAGATGAGCAGTTCTTC. This gives the protein CASSSLTGQGKDEQFF. The chain joins TRBV7-9 to TRBJ2-1, with TRBD1 identical over 9 bases. CDR1 and CDR2 from the germline V gene are SEHNR and FQNEAQ (reference sequence). The CDR3 length is 16 residues. J was trimmed by 8 bases and V by 4 bases; bases with no gene match: 12.

The chain employs TRBV29-1 and TRBJ2-2; 8 bases fit TRBD1. The CDR3 runs 15 residues. The J segment lost 7 bases and the V segment lost 6 bases, leaving 13 bases of the junction unmatched. Germline loops: CDR1 SQVTM, CDR2 ANQGSEA. CDR3 loop: CSVQNGRGHDGELFF. The CDR3 DNA reads TGCAGCGTGCAAAATGGCAGGGGGCATGACGGGGAGCTGTTTTTT.

CDR3 sequence reads: CASSPRTSGGETQYF. For the CDR3, the DNA is TGTGCCAGCAGTCCTCGGACTAGCGGGGGTGAGACCCAGTACTTC. The chain recombines TRBV6-5 with TRBJ2-5; 13 nucleotides agree with TRBD2. The trim removed 5 bases at V and 5 bases at J, leaving 5 bases unmatched. Germline lookup yields CDR1 MNHEY and CDR2 SVGAGI. The CDR3 extends over 15 amino acids.

The chain recombines TRBV7-2 with TRBJ1-2; no firm D call. V lost 5 bases, J lost 5 bases, and 9 bases lay in between. Germline V gene lookup returns CDR1 SGHTA and CDR2 FQGNSA. The CDR3 is made up of 12 amino acids. The CDR3 nucleotides are TGTGCCAGCAGCCTTCGGGTGTATGGCTACACCTTC. Translating gives CASSLRVYGYTF.

The gene calls are TRBV9 and TRBJ2-7, with 10 bases lining up with TRBD2. Per germline, CDR1 SGDLS and CDR2 YYNGEE. The CDR3 is 15 amino acids. The J segment lost 6 bases and the V segment lost 4 bases, leaving 10 bases of the junction unmatched. The CDR3 here is CASSPRTSGPTEQYF. The CDR3 DNA is TGTGCCAGCAGCCCGAGGACTAGCGGTCCCACCGAGCAGTACTTC.

V gene TRBV28 combines with J gene TRBJ2-7; D possibly uses TRBD1 or TRBD2 (5 bases each). This CDR3 is built from 14 residues. V lost 5 bases and J 2 bases, leaving 13 bases between the germline ends. In germline, CDR1 is MDHEN, CDR2 SYDVKM. The CDR3 spells CASSTPGRTYEQYF. In DNA form, the CDR3 reads TGTGCCAGCAGTACACCGGGACGAACCTACGAGCAGTACTTC.

The J gene is TRBJ2-7, the V gene TRBV2, with 7 bases matching TRBD1. CDR1 SNHLY and CDR2 FYNNEI come from the germline V gene. V shed 5 bases, J shed 3 bases, and the junction held 4 bases outside the gene matches. This CDR3 comprises 13 residues. In nucleotides, the CDR3 is TGTGCCAGCAGTTTAACAGGGGACTACGAGCAGTACTTC. It codes for CASSLTGDYEQYF.

The CDR3 spells CASSRLGPYNEQFF. The CDR3 region has the DNA TGTGCCAGCAGTCGACTGGGGCCCTACAATGAGCAGTTCTTC. The V and J genes are TRBV9 and TRBJ2-1, with a possible D match to TRBD1 (5 bases). In germline, CDR1 is SGDLS, CDR2 YYNGEE. The CDR3 is made up of 14 amino acids. Between the trimmed V and J ends, which lost 5 bases and 2 bases, there was a span of 11 bases. Complete variable domain (other parts from reference TRBV9 and TRBJ2-1): DSGVTQTPKHLITATGQRVTLRCSPRSGDLSVYWYQQSLDQGLQFLIQYYNGEERAKGNILERFSAQQFPDLHSELNLSSLELGDSALYFCASSRLGPYNEQFFGPGTRLTVL.

The CDR3 spells CASSQSRPANYGYTF. CDR3 sequence (DNA): TGCGCCAGCAGTCAATCTCGCCCAGCGAACTATGGCTACACCTTC. The rearrangement uses TRBV23-1 and TRBJ1-2; D not resolved. TRBV23-1 is sorted into the ORF group, with uncertain function. This CDR3 spans 15 amino acids. The V end was cut by 0 bases, the J end by 2 bases, with 10 bases between.

This clone was picked up a small number of times. The chain is built from TRBV7-2 and TRBJ1-3; D is undetermined. Germline lookup yields CDR1 SGHTA and CDR2 FQGNSA. V lost 1 base, J lost 4 bases, and 8 bases lay in between. This CDR3 spans 14 amino acids. CDR3 DNA: TGTGCCAGCAGCTTAGTCTGGGAAGGAAACACCATATATTTT. Translation gives CASSLVWEGNTIYF. The whole variable domain, remainder taken from reference TRBV7-2 and TRBJ1-3, is GAGVSQSPSNKVTEKGKDVELRCDPISGHTALYWYRQSLGQGLEFLIYFQGNSAPDKSGLPSDRFSAERTGGSVSTLTIQRTQQEDSAVYLCASSLVWEGNTIYFGEGSWLTVV.

The chain links TRBV4-3 to TRBJ2-3; a possible D gene is TRBD1 (6 bases). Trimming shortened V by 4 bases and J by 5 bases, and 13 bases separated the two germline ends. Per the germline V gene, CDR1 is LGHNA and CDR2 is YSLEER. This CDR3 has 14 amino acids. CDR3 nucleotide sequence: TGCGCCAGCAGCCCCAGACAGGTGGGAGATACGCAGTATTTT. It codes for CASSPRQVGDTQYF.

J is TRBJ1-6 and V is TRBV30; D unclear. The germline V gene has CDR1 GTSNPN and CDR2 SVGIG (reference sequence). This CDR3 contains 15 residues. The ends were cut back, 2 bases at V and 7 bases at J, with 15 bases in the middle. The CDR3 nucleotides read TGTGCCTGGAGTCTACGGAGATCGGAGAATTCACCCCTCCACTTT. Translated, it gives CAWSLRRSENSPLHF.

Of note for this clone: The same CDR3 also results from other DNA sequences found in this sample. The chain employs TRBV30 and TRBJ2-1; D remains ambiguous. V lost 0 bases to trimming and J lost 8 bases, with 8 bases between them. The CDR3 contains 12 residues. Germline CDR1 and CDR2: GTSNPN and SVGIG (reference sequence). CDR3 DNA: TGTGCCTGGAGTGTACTGGGCGATGAGCAGTTCTTC. Protein: CAWSVLGDEQFF.

V usage is TRBV6-5 and J usage is TRBJ2-4; a possible D gene is TRBD2 (5 bases). Germline CDR1 MNHEY, CDR2 SVGAGI. CDR3 size: 14 residues. Trimming shortened V by 10 bases and J by 0 bases, and 13 bases separated the two germline ends. This chain's CDR3 is CATRAGLAKNIQYF. The CDR3 region has the DNA TGTGCCACCCGGGCGGGCCTAGCCAAAAACATTCAGTACTTC.